The entry below gives a single TCR beta chain sequence along with its context. This specimen belongs to a study of blood T cell repertoires in COVID-19. Study-level background: Samples representing acute and convalescent COVID-19 were sourced from the United States, Italy and Spain. PBMCs, B-cell-depleted T cells, or T cells were the source of the cDNA or gDNA that made up the material.

This CDR3 has 13 amino acids. Germline V gene sequence: CDR1 SGHTA, CDR2 FQGNSA. The V gene lost 1 base and the J gene lost 4 bases, with 7 bases spanning the gap. Here immunoSEQ multiplex PCR was the method, and the copy in TCRdb shows in-frame clones only, minus some. The top ten hold under 7% of the sample, which has about 140,000 clones, around 86% seen once. The genes are TRBV7-2 and TRBJ1-2; possibly TRBD1 for D (6 bases). The clonotype originates from a human donor in a cohort sampled during active COVID-19. Sequencing used peripheral blood. CDR3 region: CASSLGGPYGYTF. As DNA, the CDR3 is TGTGCCAGCAGCTTAGGGGGGCCCTATGGCTACACCTTC.